A single sample gave rise to the 22 T cell receptor beta chains below, sequenced in a study of CXCR3-negative and CXCR3-positive naive CD8 T cells. It was by 5' RACE with UMI labels that the TRB cDNA libraries were prepared. After re-calling the 5' RACE reads, TCRdb lists one entry per CDR3 protein, DNA absent. This repertoire comprises around 63,000 distinct CDR3 sequences; its ten largest clones make up approximately 0.74%. Study results and caveats: CXCR3-positive naive cells carried more hydrophobic TRB CDR3s than CXCR3-negative naive cells did.

Their antigens remain unidentified. Material: naive CXCR3+ CD8+ T cells from blood. Subset: CD45RO-CCR7+CD27+CD95- naive CD8+ T cells expressing CXCR3 (TNR3+). These receptors were collected from a human donor in good health. Some clones in this sample may be carry-over from other donors' samples.

This chain connects TRBV13 to TRBJ2-3. Germline V gene lookup returns CDR1 PRHDT and CDR2 FYEKMQ (reference sequence). The CDR3 covers 13 residues. This CDR3 is CASTHLGTDTQYF.

The chain joins TRBV28 to TRBJ2-1. The germline gives CDR1 MDHEN, CDR2 SYDVKM. This CDR3 is built from 12 residues. CDR3 loop: CASSFLGLEQFF.

The chain links TRBV6-5 to TRBJ2-1; TCRdb's assignment of TRBD2 cannot be checked, as there is no DNA. CDR1 and CDR2 (germline): MNHEY, SVGAGI. This CDR3 comprises 16 residues. CDR3 amino acids: CASSYSSGRPVNEQFF.

V is TRBV7-9 and J is TRBJ2-3; the TCRdb call, TRBD1, lacks DNA for checking. Germline values: CDR1 SEHNR, CDR2 FQNEAQ (reference sequence). The CDR3 spans 12 residues. CDR3 loop: CASSGRQGTQYF.

This chain joins TRBV28 and TRBJ1-1. The CDR3 spans 13 residues. Germline CDR1 MDHEN, CDR2 SYDVKM. CDR3 in amino acids: CASSFVPNTEAFF.

J is TRBJ1-5 and V is TRBV19. The CDR3 loop spans 13 amino acids. Germline-derived CDR1 and CDR2 are LNHDA and SQIVND (reference sequence). This chain's CDR3 is CASVNWGNQPQHF.

V usage is TRBV7-9 and J usage is TRBJ1-2; TCRdb returns TRBD1, unconfirmable since there is no DNA. The V gene's germline CDR1 is SEHNR and CDR2 FQNEAQ (reference sequence). CDR3 size: 14 residues. The CDR3 loop reads CASSSVTGGYGYTF.

V gene TRBV28 combines with J gene TRBJ2-1. CDR1 and CDR2 from the germline V gene are MDHEN and SYDVKM. This CDR3 comprises 12 residues. This CDR3 is CASSPQYNEQFF.

The chain is built from TRBV7-3 and TRBJ2-2. Germline values: CDR1 SGHTA, CDR2 FQGTGA. The CDR3 is 14 residues long. CDR3 in amino acids: CASTKDGNTGELFF.

J is TRBJ2-5 and V is TRBV7-9; TCRdb's D gene call, TRBD1, goes unchecked for lack of DNA. The CDR3 loop spans 12 amino acids. In germline, CDR1 is SEHNR, CDR2 FQNEAQ (reference sequence). The CDR3 loop reads CASSVQGETQYF. The whole variable domain, filled in from reference TRBV7-9 and TRBJ2-5, reads DTGVSQNPRHKITKRGQNVTFRCDPISEHNRLYWYRQTLGQGPEFLTYFQNEAQLEKSRLLSDRFSAERPKGSFSTLEIQRTEQGDSAMYLCASSVQGETQYFGPGTRLLVL.

The chain employs TRBV7-2 and TRBJ2-1. The CDR3 runs to 16 residues. Germline CDR1 and CDR2: SGHTA and FQGNSA. CDR3 region: CASSPGSSYSYNEQFF.

The chain joins TRBV19 to TRBJ2-7; the D gene TCRdb calls, TRBD1, cannot be checked with no DNA. Germline values: CDR1 LNHDA, CDR2 SQIVND (reference sequence). This CDR3 has 13 amino acids. The CDR3 sequence: CASSEVGPYEQYF.

The chain is built from TRBV4-3 and TRBJ2-1; TCRdb's D call of TRBD1 is untestable without DNA. CDR1 is LGHNA, CDR2 YSLEER, per germline. The CDR3 is 15 amino acids. CDR3 in amino acids: CASSPDRGLYNEQFF.

The chain joins TRBV11-2 to TRBJ2-7; TCRdb outputs TRBD1, but without DNA this stays unchecked. CDR1 and CDR2 (germline): SGHAT, FQNNGV. The CDR3 covers 15 residues. This CDR3 reads CASSSLTGGSYEQYF. The whole variable domain, remainder taken from reference TRBV11-2 and TRBJ2-7, is EAGVAQSPRYKIIEKRQSVAFWCNPISGHATLYWYQQILGQGPKLLIQFQNNGVVDDSQLPKDRFSAERLKGVDSTLKIQPAKLEDSAVYLCASSSLTGGSYEQYFGPGTRLTVT.

The chain employs TRBV19 and TRBJ2-5. Germline-derived CDR1 and CDR2 are LNHDA and SQIVND (reference sequence). CDR3 length: 15 amino acids. The CDR3 region is CASSIATLSQETQYF.

This chain joins TRBV29-1 and TRBJ2-3; absent DNA, TCRdb's TRBD2 call cannot be checked. The CDR3 has 17 amino acids. Germline-derived CDR1 and CDR2 are SQVTM and ANQGSEA. The CDR3 sequence: CSVEVWTSGGGTDTQYF.

The chain employs TRBV14 and TRBJ2-7; TCRdb outputs TRBD1, but without DNA this stays unchecked. CDR3 length: 13 amino acids. The V gene's germline CDR1 is SGHDN and CDR2 FVKESK. This CDR3 is CASSTGVYYEQYF.

The chain has TRBV7-9 and TRBJ2-1; TCRdb names TRBD1, which stays unverified in the absence of DNA. CDR1 is SEHNR, CDR2 FQNEAQ, per germline (reference sequence). The CDR3 sequence is 14 residues long. CDR3 protein: CASSSKGNYNEQFF.

This rearrangement joins TRBV7-9 to TRBJ2-7; TCRdb calls TRBD1, which cannot be checked without DNA. The CDR3 covers 14 residues. Germline V gene lookup returns CDR1 SEHNR and CDR2 FQNEAQ (reference sequence). CDR3 residues: CASSSRGQDYEQYF.

This rearrangement joins TRBV7-9 to TRBJ2-7. The CDR3 covers 12 residues. CDR1 and CDR2 from the germline V gene are SEHNR and FQNEAQ (reference sequence). CDR3 region: CASSSDGYEQYF.

This sequence joins TRBV19 and TRBJ1-5; TCRdb outputs TRBD1, but without DNA this stays unchecked. Germline V gene lookup returns CDR1 LNHDA and CDR2 SQIVND (reference sequence). The CDR3 extends over 14 amino acids. Here the CDR3 reads CASDPDIRVQPQHF.

The CDR3 reads CASSWETDYEQYF. The J gene is TRBJ2-7, the V gene TRBV5-1; TCRdb's assignment of TRBD1 cannot be checked, as there is no DNA. Germline loops: CDR1 SGHRS, CDR2 YFSETQ. The CDR3 is made up of 13 amino acids.